This TCR beta chain was profiled in a study of blood T cell repertoires in COVID-19. Study background: Sites across the United States, Italy and Spain contributed samples from acute and convalescent COVID-19.

Germline CDR1 is SGDLS and CDR2 is YYNGEE. The V gene end was trimmed by 0 bases and the J gene end by 3 bases; junction bases not matched to a gene: 8. The CDR3 is made up of 17 amino acids. The assay was immunoSEQ multiplex PCR, and TCRdb's table has in-frame clones only and misses some. Seen here are around 100,000 clones, around 87% observed once, and the top ten hold around 7%. This receptor was taken from a human donor with acute or convalescent COVID-19. The donor label of this sample is uncertain. The specimen sequenced was peripheral blood. The gene calls are TRBV9 and TRBJ2-3, with TRBD2 identical over 9 bases. The CDR3 loop is CASSVGASGVRTDTQYF. CDR3 nucleotides: TGTGCCAGCAGCGTAGGGGCTAGCGGGGTTCGTACAGATACGCAGTATTTT.